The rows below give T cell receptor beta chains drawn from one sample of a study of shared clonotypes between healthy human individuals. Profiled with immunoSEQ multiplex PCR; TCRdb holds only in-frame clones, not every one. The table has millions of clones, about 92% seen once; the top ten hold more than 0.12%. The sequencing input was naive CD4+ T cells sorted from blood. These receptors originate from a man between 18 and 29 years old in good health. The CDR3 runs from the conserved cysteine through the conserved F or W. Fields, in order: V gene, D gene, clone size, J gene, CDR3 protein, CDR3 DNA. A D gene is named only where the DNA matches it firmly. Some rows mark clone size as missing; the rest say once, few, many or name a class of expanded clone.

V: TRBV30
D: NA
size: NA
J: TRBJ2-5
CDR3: CAWRGGLGLKETQYF
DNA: TGTGCCTGGAGAGGGGGGTTGGGGTTAAAAGAGACCCAGTACTTC

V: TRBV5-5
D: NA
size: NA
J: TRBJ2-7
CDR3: CASSSPTFGRGYEQYF
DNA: TGTGCCAGCAGCTCCCCGACGTTCGGTAGGGGCTACGAGCAGTACTTC

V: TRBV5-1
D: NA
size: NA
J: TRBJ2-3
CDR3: CASSLEGPSRDTQYF
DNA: TGCGCCAGCAGCTTGGAGGGGCCTAGCAGAGATACGCAGTATTTT

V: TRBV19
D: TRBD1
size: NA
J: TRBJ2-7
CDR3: CASSTDRAYEQYF
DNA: TGTGCCAGTAGTACTGACAGGGCGTACGAGCAGTACTTC

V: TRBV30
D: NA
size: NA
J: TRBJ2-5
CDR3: CAWNSEWGKETQYF
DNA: TGTGCCTGGAACTCGGAGTGGGGGAAAGAGACCCAGTACTTC

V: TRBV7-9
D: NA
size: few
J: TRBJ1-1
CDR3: CAGAANTEAFF
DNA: TGTGCCGGGGCAGCTAACACTGAAGCTTTCTTT

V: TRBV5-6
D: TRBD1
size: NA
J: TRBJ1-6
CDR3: CASSSPGQGKNSPLHF
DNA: TGTGCCAGCAGCTCACCGGGACAGGGGAAGAATTCACCCCTCCACTTT

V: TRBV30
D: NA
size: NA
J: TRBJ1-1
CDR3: CAWILTGNTEAFF
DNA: TGTGCCTGGATTCTGACAGGGAACACTGAAGCTTTCTTT

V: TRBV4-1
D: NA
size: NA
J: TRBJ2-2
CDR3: CASSQPLTGELFF
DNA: TGCGCCAGCAGCCAACCCCTAACCGGGGAGCTGTTTTTT

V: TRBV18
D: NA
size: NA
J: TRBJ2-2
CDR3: CASSPDRNTGELFF
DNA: TGTGCCAGCTCACCTGACAGGAACACCGGGGAGCTGTTTTTT